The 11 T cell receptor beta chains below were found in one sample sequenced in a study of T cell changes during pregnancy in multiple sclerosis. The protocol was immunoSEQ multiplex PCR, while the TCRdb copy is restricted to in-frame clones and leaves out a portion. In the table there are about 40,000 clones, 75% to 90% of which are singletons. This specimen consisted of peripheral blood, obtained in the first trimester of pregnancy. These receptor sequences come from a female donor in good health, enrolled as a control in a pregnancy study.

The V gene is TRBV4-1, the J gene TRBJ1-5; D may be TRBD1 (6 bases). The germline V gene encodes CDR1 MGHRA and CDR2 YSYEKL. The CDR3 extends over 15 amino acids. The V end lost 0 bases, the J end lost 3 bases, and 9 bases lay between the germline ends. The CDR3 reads CASSQEDRYNQPQHF. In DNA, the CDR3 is TGCGCCAGCAGCCAAGAGGACAGATACAATCAGCCCCAGCATTTT.

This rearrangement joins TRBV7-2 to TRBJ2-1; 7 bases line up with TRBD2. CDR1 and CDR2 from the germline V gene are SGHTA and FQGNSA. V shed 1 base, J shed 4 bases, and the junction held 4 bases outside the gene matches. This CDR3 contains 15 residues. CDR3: CASSLEWGGYNEQFF. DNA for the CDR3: TGTGCCAGCAGCTTAGAGTGGGGGGGTTACAATGAGCAGTTCTTC.

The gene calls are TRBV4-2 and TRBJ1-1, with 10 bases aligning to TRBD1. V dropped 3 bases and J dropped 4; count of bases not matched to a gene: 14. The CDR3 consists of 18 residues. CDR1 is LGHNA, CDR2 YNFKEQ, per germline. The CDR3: CASSHPDGTGELGTEAFF. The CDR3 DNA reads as TGTGCCAGCAGCCACCCCGACGGGACAGGGGAATTGGGCACTGAAGCTTTCTTT.

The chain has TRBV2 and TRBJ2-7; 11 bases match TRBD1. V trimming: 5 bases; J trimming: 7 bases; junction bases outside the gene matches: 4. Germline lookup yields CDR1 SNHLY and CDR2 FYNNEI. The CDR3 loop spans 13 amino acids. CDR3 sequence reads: CASSWTGGREQYF. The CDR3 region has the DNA TGTGCCAGCAGTTGGACAGGGGGCCGAGAGCAGTACTTC.

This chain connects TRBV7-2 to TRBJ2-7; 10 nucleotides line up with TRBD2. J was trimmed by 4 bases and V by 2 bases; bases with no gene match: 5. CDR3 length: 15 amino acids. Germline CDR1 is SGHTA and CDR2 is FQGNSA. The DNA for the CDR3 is TGTGCCAGCAGCTTAAGCGGGAGGGCCGGGTACGAGCAGTACTTC. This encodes CASSLSGRAGYEQYF.

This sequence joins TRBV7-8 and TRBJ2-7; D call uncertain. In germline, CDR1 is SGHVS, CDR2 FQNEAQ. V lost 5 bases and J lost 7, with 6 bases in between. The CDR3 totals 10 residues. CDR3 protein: CASSLREQYF. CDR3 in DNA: TGTGCCAGCAGCCTCAGGGAGCAGTACTTC.

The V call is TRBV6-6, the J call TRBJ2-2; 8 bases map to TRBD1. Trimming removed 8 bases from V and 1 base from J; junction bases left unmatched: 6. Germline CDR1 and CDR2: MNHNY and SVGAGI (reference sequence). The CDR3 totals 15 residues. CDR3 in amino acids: CASETGTGNTGELFF. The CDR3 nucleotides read TGTGCCAGCGAAACCGGGACAGGGAACACCGGGGAGCTGTTTTTT.

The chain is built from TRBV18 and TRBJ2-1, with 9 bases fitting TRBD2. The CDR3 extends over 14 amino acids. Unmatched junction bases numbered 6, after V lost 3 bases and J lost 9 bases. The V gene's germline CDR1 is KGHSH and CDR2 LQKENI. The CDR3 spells CASSPKAGGTEQFF. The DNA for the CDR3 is TGTGCCAGCTCACCGAAGGCGGGGGGGACTGAGCAGTTCTTC. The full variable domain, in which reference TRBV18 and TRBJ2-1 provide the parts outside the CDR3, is NAGVMQNPRHLVRRRGQEARLRCSPMKGHSHVYWYRQLPEEGLKFMVYLQKENIIDESGMPKERFSAEFPKEGPSILRIQQVVRGDSAAYFCASSPKAGGTEQFFGPGTRLTVL.

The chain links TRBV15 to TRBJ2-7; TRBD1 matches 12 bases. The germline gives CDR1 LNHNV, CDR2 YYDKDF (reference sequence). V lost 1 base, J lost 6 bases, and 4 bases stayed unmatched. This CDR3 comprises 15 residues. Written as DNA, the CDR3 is TGTGCCACCAGCAGAGGAGGGACAGGGGGCGCCGAGCAGTACTTC. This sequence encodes CATSRGGTGGAEQYF. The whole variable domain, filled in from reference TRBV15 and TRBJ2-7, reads DAMVIQNPRYQVTQFGKPVTLSCSQTLNHNVMYWYQQKSSQAPKLLFHYYDKDFNNEADTPDNFQSRRPNTSFCFLDIRSPGLGDTAMYLCATSRGGTGGAEQYFGPGTRLTVT.

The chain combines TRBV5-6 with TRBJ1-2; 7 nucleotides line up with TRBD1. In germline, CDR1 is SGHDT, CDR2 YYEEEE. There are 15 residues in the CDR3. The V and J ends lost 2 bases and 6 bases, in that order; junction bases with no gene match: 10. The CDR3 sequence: CASSFFDRAVNGYTF. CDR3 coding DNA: TGTGCCAGCAGCTTCTTCGACAGGGCGGTCAATGGCTACACCTTC.

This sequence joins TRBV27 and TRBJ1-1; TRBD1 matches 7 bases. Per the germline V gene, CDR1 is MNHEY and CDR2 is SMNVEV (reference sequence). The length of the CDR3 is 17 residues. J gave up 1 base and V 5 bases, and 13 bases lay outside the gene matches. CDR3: CASSPRRRGLANTEAFF. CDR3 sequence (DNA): TGTGCCAGCAGTCCCCGCAGAAGGGGGCTTGCGAACACTGAAGCTTTCTTT.